This TCR beta chain was profiled in a study of regulatory T cells in long-lasting Graves disease. Study as a whole: Newly diagnosed Graves' patients had taken antithyroid drugs under 3 months.

The study, taken as a whole, reports: Persistent patients shared more public clonotypes (about 2,800) than newly diagnosed patients (under 1,000). Study was limited to peripheral blood, excluding thyroid tissue. When disease was persistent, TRBV28, TRBJ1-2 and TRBJ2-5 were the favored segments.

Note on this clonotype: No antigen is known for it.

Time point specified: newly diagnosed GD, antithyroid drugs for less than 3 months. PBMCs were the source of the RNA used for TCR sequencing. The germline V gene encodes CDR1 SGHDN and CDR2 FVKESK. The CDR3 sequence is 14 residues long. J gave up 2 bases and V 1 base, and 1 base lay outside the gene matches. HTBI primers from iRepertoire and Arm-PCR of CDR3 regions yielded the TCR beta libraries. TCRdb re-derived calls from the multiplex PCR reads in MiXCR, one entry per CDR3 protein. The table has about 620,000 distinct CDR3 sequences, about 16% seen once. A further study also used this sample, focusing on T cells in Graves' hyperthyroidism and ophthalmopathy.

The rearrangement links TRBV14 to TRBJ1-2; TRBD1 aligns across 7 bases. This sequence originates from a woman aged 30 to 39 with Graves disease. Here the sequenced sample was peripheral blood mononuclear cells (PBMCs), taken at new diagnosis, from a patient treated with antithyroid drugs. The CDR3 region is CASSQVGQNYGYTF. CDR3 sequence (DNA): TGTGCCAGCAGCCAAGTGGGACAGAACTATGGCTACACCTTC.